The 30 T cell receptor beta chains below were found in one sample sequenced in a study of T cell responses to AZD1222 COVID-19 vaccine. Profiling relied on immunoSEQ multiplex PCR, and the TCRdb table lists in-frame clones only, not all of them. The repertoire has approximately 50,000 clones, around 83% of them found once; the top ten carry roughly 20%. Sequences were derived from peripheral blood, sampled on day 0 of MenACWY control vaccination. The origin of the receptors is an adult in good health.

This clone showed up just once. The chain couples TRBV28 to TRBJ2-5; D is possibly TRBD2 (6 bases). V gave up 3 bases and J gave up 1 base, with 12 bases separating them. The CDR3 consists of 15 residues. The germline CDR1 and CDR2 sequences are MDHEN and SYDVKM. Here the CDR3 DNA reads TGTGCCAGCAGTTTGGAGGGCTTGATCCAAGAGACCCAGTACTTC. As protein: CASSLEGLIQETQYF. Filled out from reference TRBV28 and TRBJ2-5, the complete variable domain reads DVKVTQSSRYLVKRTGEKVFLECVQDMDHENMFWYRQDPGLGLRLIYFSYDVKMKEKGDIPEGYSVSREKKERFSLILESASTNQTSMYLCASSLEGLIQETQYFGPGTRLLVL.

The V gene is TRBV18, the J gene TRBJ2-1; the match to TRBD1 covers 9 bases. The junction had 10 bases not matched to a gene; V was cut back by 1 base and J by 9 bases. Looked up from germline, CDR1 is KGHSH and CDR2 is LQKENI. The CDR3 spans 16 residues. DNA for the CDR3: TGTGCCAGCTCACCACTACGGACAGGGGAAATTCGTGAGCAGTTCTTC. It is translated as CASSPLRTGEIREQFF.

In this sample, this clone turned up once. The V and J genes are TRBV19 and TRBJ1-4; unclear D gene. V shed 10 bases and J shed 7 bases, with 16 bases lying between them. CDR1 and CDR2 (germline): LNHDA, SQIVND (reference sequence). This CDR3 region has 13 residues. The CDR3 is CATRTNPREKLFF. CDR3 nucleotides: TGTGCCACCCGGACGAACCCCCGTGAAAAACTGTTTTTT.

The CDR3 DNA reads TGTGCCAGCAGCTTGTCTGGGACTAGCGCCCTGGTGGGGTACGAGCAGTACTTC. This sequence encodes CASSLSGTSALVGYEQYF. The rearrangement uses TRBV5-4 and TRBJ2-7, with 10 bases fitting TRBD2. After removal of 1 base from V and 4 bases from J, the junction contained 14 bases not matched to a gene. Germline CDR1 and CDR2: SGHNT and YYREEE (reference sequence). This CDR3 has 18 amino acids.

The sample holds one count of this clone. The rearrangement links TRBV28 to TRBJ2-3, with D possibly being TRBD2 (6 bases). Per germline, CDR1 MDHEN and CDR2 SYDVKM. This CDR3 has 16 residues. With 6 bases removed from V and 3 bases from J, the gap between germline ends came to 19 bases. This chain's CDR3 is CASRSMPVGRTDTQYF. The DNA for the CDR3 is TGTGCCAGCAGGTCGATGCCGGTCGGGAGAACAGATACGCAGTATTTT.

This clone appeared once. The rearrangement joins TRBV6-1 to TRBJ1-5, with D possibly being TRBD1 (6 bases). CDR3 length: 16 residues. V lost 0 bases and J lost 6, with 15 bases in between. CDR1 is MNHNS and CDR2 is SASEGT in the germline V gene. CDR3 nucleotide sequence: TGTGCCAGCAGTGAAGCCGGGGGGGCTTCCCTTCAGCCCCAGCATTTT. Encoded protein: CASSEAGGASLQPQHF.

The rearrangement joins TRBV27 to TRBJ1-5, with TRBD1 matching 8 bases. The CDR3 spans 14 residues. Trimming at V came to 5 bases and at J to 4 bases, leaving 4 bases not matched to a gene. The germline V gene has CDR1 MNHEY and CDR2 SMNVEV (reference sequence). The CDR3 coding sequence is TGTGCCAGCAGTCTGGGACAGGTGAATCAGCCCCAGCATTTT. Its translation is CASSLGQVNQPQHF.

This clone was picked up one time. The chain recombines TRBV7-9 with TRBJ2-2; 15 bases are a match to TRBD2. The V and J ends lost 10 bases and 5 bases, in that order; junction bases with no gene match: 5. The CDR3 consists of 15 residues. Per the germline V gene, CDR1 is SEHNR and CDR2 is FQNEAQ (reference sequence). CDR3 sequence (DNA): TGTGCCACCGACGGGACTAGCGGGAGGACCGGGGAGCTGTTTTTT. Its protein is CATDGTSGRTGELFF. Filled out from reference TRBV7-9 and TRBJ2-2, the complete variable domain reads DTGVSQNPRHKITKRGQNVTFRCDPISEHNRLYWYRQTLGQGPEFLTYFQNEAQLEKSRLLSDRFSAERPKGSFSTLEIQRTEQGDSAMYLCATDGTSGRTGELFFGEGSRLTVL.

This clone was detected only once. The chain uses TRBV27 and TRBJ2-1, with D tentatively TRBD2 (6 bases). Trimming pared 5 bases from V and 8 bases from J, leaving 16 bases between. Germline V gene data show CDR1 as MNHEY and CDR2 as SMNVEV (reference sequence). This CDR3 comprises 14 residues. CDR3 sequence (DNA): TGTGCCAGCAGTAGGGGACTGGGGCTGGATGAGCAGTTCTTC. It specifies CASSRGLGLDEQFF.

The chain's CDR3 is CASSLASQMAAVYEQYF. CDR3 in DNA: TGTGCCAGCAGCTTAGCTTCCCAGATGGCGGCGGTTTACGAGCAGTACTTC. The chain has TRBV7-2 and TRBJ2-7, with D uncertain. Trimming took off 0 bases at V and 4 bases at J, with 19 bases between the two ends. This CDR3 contains 17 residues. Looked up from germline, CDR1 is SGHTA and CDR2 is FQGNSA. The whole variable domain, remainder taken from reference TRBV7-2 and TRBJ2-7, is GAGVSQSPSNKVTEKGKDVELRCDPISGHTALYWYRQSLGQGLEFLIYFQGNSAPDKSGLPSDRFSAERTGGSVSTLTIQRTQQEDSAVYLCASSLASQMAAVYEQYFGPGTRLTVT.

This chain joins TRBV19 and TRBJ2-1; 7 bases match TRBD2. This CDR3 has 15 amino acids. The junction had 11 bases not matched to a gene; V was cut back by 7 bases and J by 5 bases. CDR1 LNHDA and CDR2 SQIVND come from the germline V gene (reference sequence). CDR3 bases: TGTGCCAGTACCCTCGGTGGGAGGGTTCACAATGAGCAGTTCTTC. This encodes CASTLGGRVHNEQFF.

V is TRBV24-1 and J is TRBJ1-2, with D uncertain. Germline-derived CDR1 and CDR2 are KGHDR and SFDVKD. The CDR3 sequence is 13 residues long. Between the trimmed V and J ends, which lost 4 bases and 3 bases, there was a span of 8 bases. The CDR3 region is CATSESSYYGYTF. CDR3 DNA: TGTGCCACCAGTGAGTCGTCCTACTATGGCTACACCTTC.

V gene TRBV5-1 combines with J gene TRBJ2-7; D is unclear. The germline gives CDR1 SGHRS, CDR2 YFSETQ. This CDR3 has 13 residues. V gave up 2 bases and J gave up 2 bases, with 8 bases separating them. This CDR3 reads CASSFGVAYEQYF. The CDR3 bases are TGCGCCAGCAGCTTTGGAGTAGCCTACGAGCAGTACTTC.

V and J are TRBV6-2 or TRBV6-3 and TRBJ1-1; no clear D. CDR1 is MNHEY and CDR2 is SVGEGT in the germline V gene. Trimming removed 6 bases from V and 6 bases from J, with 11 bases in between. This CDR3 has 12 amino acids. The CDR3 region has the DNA TGTGCCAGCAGCTCTACCCCCCCTGAAGCTTTCTTT. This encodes CASSSTPPEAFF.

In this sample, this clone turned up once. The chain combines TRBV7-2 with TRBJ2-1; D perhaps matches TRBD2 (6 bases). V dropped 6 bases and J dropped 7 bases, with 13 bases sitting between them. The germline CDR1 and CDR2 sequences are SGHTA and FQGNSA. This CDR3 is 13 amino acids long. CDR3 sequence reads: CASSPSSENEQFF. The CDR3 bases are TGTGCCAGCAGTCCCTCTAGCGAGAATGAGCAGTTCTTC.

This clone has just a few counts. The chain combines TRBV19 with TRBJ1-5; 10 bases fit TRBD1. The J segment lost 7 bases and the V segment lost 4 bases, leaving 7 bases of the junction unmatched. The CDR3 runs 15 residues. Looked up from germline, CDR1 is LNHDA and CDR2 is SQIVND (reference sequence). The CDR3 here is CASSTPGQGTQPQHF. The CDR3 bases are TGTGCCAGTAGTACGCCGGGACAGGGGACCCAGCCCCAGCATTTT.

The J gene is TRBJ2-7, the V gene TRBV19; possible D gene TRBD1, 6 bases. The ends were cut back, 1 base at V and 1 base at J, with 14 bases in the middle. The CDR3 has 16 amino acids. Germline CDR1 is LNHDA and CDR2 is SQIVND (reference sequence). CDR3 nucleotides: TGTGCCAGTAGTATAGCCTCGACAGGAGTATCCTACGAGCAGTACTTC. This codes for CASSIASTGVSYEQYF.

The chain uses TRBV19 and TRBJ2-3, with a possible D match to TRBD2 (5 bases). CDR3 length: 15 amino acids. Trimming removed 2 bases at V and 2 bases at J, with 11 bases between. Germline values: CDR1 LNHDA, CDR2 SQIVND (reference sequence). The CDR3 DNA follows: TGTGCCAGTAGTATATACAGCGGAACCACAGATACGCAGTATTTT. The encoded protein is CASSIYSGTTDTQYF. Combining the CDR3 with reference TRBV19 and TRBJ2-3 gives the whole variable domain DGGITQSPKYLFRKEGQNVTLSCEQNLNHDAMYWYRQDPGQGLRLIYYSQIVNDFQKGDIAEGYSVSREKKESFPLTVTSAQKNPTAFYLCASSIYSGTTDTQYFGPGTRLTVL.

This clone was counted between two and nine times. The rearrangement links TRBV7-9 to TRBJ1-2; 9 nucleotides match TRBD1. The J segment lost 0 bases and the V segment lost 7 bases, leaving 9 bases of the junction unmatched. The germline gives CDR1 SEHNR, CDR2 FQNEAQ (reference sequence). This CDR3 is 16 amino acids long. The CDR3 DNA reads TGTGCCAGCACCCGGGGGACAGGGACCTCTAACTATGGCTACACCTTC. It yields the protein CASTRGTGTSNYGYTF.

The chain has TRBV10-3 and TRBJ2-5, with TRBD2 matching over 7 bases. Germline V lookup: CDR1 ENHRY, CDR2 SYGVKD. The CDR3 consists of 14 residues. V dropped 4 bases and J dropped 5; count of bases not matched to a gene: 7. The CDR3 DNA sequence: TGTGCCATCAGTGGGGCGGGAGAGGTCGAGACCCAGTACTTC. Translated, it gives CAISGAGEVETQYF.

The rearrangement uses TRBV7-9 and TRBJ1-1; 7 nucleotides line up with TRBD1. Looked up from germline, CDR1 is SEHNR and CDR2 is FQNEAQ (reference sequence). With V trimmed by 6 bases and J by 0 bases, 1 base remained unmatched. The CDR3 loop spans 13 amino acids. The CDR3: CASRGQLNTEAFF. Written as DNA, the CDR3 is TGTGCCAGCAGGGGACAGTTGAACACTGAAGCTTTCTTT.

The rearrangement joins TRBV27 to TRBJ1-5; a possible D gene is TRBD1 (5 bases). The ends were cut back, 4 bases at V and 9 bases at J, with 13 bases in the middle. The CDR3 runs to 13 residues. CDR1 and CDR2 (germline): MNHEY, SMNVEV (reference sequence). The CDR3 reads CASSSAGQGPQHF. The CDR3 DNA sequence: TGTGCCAGCAGTTCCGCGGGGCAAGGGCCCCAGCATTTT.

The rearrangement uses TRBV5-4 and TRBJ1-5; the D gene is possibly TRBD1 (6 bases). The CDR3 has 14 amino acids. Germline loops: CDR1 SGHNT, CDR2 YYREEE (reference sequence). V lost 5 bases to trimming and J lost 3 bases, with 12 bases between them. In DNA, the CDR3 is TGTGCCAGCAGTTTACAGGGTCCCAATCAGCCCCAGCATTTT. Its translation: CASSLQGPNQPQHF.

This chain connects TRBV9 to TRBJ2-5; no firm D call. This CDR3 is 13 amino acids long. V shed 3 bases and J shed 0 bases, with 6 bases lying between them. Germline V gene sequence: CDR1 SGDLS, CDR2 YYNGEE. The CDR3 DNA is TGTGCCAGCAGCGACCCAAACCAAGAGACCCAGTACTTC. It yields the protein CASSDPNQETQYF.

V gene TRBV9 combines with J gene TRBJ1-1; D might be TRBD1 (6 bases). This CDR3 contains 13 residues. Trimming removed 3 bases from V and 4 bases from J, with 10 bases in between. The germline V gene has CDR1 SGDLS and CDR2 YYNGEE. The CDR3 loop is CASSGQAATEAFF. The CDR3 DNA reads TGTGCCAGCAGCGGACAGGCCGCCACTGAAGCTTTCTTT.

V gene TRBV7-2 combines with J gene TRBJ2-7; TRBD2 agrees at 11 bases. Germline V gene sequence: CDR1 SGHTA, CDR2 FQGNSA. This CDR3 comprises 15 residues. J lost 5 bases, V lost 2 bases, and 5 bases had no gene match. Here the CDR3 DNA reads TGTGCCAGCAGCTTACAAACTAGCGGGAGCCACGAGCAGTACTTC. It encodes CASSLQTSGSHEQYF.

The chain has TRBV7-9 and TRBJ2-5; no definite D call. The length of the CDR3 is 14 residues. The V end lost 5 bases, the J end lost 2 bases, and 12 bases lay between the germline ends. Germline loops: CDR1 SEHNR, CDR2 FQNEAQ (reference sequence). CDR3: CASSIRQPQETQYF. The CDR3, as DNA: TGTGCCAGCAGCATCCGACAACCTCAAGAGACCCAGTACTTC. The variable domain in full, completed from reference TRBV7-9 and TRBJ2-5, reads DTGVSQNPRHKITKRGQNVTFRCDPISEHNRLYWYRQTLGQGPEFLTYFQNEAQLEKSRLLSDRFSAERPKGSFSTLEIQRTEQGDSAMYLCASSIRQPQETQYFGPGTRLLVL.

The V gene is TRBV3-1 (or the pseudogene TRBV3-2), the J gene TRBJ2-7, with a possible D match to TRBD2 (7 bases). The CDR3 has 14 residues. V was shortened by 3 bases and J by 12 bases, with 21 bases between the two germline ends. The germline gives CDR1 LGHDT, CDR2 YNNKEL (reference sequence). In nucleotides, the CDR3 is TGTGCCAGCAGCCAGCTGGGGGGGGCGGAGGTTAGGTACTTC. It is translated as CASSQLGGAEVRYF.

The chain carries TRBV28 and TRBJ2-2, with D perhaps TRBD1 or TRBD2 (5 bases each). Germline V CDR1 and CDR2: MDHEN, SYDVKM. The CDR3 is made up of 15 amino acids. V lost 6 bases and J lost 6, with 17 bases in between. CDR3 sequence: CASSLPGPGPGELFF. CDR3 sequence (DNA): TGTGCCAGCAGCTTACCGGGACCCGGACCCGGGGAGCTGTTTTTT.

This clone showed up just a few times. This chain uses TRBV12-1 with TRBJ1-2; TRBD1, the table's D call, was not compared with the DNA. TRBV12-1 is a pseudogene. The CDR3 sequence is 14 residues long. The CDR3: CASSLIQGEYGYTF. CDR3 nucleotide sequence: TGTGCCAGCAGCTTGATACAGGGAGAATATGGCTACACCTTC.